This TCR beta chain was captured by sequencing in a study of radiation and T cells in renal cell carcinoma. TCRdb's copy holds only in-frame clones and misses some; the assay was immunoSEQ multiplex PCR. Of over 120,000 clones listed, approximately 91% are singletons. Trimming removed 4 bases from V and 0 bases from J; junction bases left unmatched: 11. The CDR3 extends over 18 amino acids. Germline V lookup: CDR1 MGHRA, CDR2 YSYEKL. Time point given: baseline pretreatment blood. Specified treatment: 15 Gy SBRT to primary tumor, nephrectomy 4 weeks later. The V and J genes are TRBV4-1 and TRBJ2-1; 8 bases agree with TRBD2. This TCR was recovered from a woman between 45 and 65 years old with renal cell carcinoma. The sequencing used blood, collected from a patient whose treatment included radiotherapy and nephrectomy. Here the CDR3 reads CASSPQKLAGSSYNEQFF. The CDR3 DNA reads as TGCGCCAGCAGCCCGCAGAAGTTAGCGGGGAGCTCCTACAATGAGCAGTTCTTC.